This T cell receptor beta chain was found in a study of blood T cell repertoires in COVID-19. Sequenced by immunoSEQ multiplex PCR; TCRdb stores in-frame clones only, minus some. The data show around 170,000 clones, approximately 84% seen once. Cohort placement rested on clinical history that participants reported themselves. Deletions cut 3 bases from V and 1 base from J, with 8 bases between. This CDR3 has 13 amino acids. The germline V gene has CDR1 SGHRS and CDR2 YFSETQ. Material: PBMCs or T cells enriched from blood (not recorded which). The chain links TRBV5-1 to TRBJ2-7; D is perhaps TRBD2 (5 bases). The receptor's source is a woman aged 45 to 65 who had recovered from COVID-19. In DNA form, the CDR3 reads TGCGCCAGCAGCTACCCGGGATCCTACGAGCAGTACTTC. Its protein product is CASSYPGSYEQYF.